The entry that follows covers one TCR beta chain sequence. These data come from a study of blood T cell repertoires in COVID-19. The V end was cut by 5 bases, the J end by 7 bases, with 15 bases between. CDR1 and CDR2 from the germline V gene are MDHEN and SYDVKM. The length of the CDR3 is 14 residues. Only in-frame clones appear in the TCRdb table, and some are missing; sequencing was by immunoSEQ multiplex PCR. The sample lists about 280,000 clones; roughly 87% were seen once. Sequences were obtained from PBMCs or T cells enriched from blood (not recorded which). The rearrangement uses TRBV28 and TRBJ1-5, with D possibly matching TRBD1 (5 bases). This clonotype was obtained from a woman in her forties who had recovered from COVID-19. CDR3 nucleotide sequence: TGTGCCAGCAGTGCCGGGGGGGTCGGCCAGCCCCAGCATTTT. Residues: CASSAGGVGQPQHF.